This TCR beta chain was sequenced for a study of TIL therapy for anti-PD-1-resistant metastatic lung cancer. About the study: Patients then received nivolumab; progressors got lymphodepletion, TIL and IL-2. Half of patients were current or former smokers. General study findings and limits: After infusion, TIL clonotypes partly replaced peripheral T cells and declined over months.

The immunoSEQ assay was v3. Generated by immunoSEQ multiplex PCR, the TCRdb table keeps only in-frame clones and is missing some. Of tens of thousands of clones in the sample, around 63% were seen once. This clone was counted between two and nine times. The antigen is not known. This CDR3 has 16 amino acids. Unmatched junction bases numbered 5, after V lost 5 bases and J lost 1 base. CDR1 LNHDA and CDR2 SQIVND come from the germline V gene (reference sequence). The time point here: pre-treatment sample, taken before nivolumab and TIL therapy. The V gene is TRBV19, the J gene TRBJ1-4, with TRBD1 matching over 9 bases. The input for sequencing was blood, taken at baseline. The receptor comes from a person between 25 and 80 years old with non-small cell lung cancer. The CDR3 nucleotides read TGTGCCAGTAGTGGGACAGGGAGGAGAACTAATGAAAAACTGTTTTTT. Its protein is CASSGTGRRTNEKLFF.